Sequencing of this T cell receptor (beta chain) was carried out in a study of blood T cell repertoires in COVID-19. Study as a whole: Collection of acute and convalescent COVID-19 samples took place in the United States, Italy and Spain. T cells, B-cell-depleted T cells, or PBMCs supplied cDNA or gDNA.

V lost 3 bases, J lost 2 bases, and 10 bases lay in between. This CDR3 comprises 14 residues. CDR1 KGHSH and CDR2 LQKENI come from the germline V gene. Produced via immunoSEQ multiplex PCR; TCRdb's table is partial and in-frame only. In the table there are a few hundred thousand clones, over 75% of which are singletons. The chain carries TRBV18 and TRBJ1-1, with D perhaps matching TRBD1 (5 bases). The specimen was PBMCs or T cells enriched from blood (not recorded which). This receptor was identified in a woman under 40 who had recovered from COVID-19. This CDR3 is CASSPIRENTEAFF. CDR3 coding DNA: TGTGCCAGCTCACCGATCAGGGAAAACACTGAAGCTTTCTTT.